This T cell receptor (beta chain) was documented in a study of shared clonotypes between healthy human individuals. Study outcomes and limitations: Relative to their counterparts shared across all four donors, non-shared clonotypes exhibited diminished generation probabilities.

Assay used: immunoSEQ multiplex PCR; TCRdb lists only in-frame clones, some missing. Among around 2.5 million clones listed, more than 85% were seen once. This clone was seen a few times. Its target is not known. Looked up from germline, CDR1 is LNHDA and CDR2 is SQIVND (reference sequence). This CDR3 has 16 amino acids. V shed 7 bases and J 0 bases; nucleotides not matched to a gene: 9. Sequencing was performed on naive CD4+ T cells from PBMCs. The subset: CD45RA+ positively selected. This chain connects TRBV19 to TRBJ1-5; 7 nucleotides align to TRBD1. This sequence originates from a man aged 18 to 30 in good health. Some clones in this sample may be carry-over from other donors' samples. CDR3 nucleotide sequence: TGTGCCAGTACGCAGGACAGGCTTTATAGCAATCAGCCCCAGCATTTT. It yields the protein CASTQDRLYSNQPQHF.